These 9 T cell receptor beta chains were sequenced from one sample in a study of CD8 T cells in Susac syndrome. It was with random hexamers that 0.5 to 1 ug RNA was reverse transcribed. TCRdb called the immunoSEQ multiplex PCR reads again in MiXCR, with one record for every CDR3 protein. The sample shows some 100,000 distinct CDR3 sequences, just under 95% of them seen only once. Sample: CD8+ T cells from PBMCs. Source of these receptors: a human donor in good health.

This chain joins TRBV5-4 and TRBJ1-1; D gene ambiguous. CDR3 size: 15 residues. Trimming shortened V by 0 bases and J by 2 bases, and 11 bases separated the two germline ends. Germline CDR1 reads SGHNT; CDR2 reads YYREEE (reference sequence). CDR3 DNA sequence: TGTGCCAGCAGCTTGGGCAGTCGGTCCAACACTGAAGCTTTCTTT. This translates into CASSLGSRSNTEAFF.

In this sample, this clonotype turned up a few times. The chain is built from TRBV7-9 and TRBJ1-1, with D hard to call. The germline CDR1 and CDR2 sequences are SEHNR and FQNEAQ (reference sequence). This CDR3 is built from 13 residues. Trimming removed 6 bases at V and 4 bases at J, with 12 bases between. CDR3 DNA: TGTGCCAGCAGTTTCGGGGAGGGCACTGAAGCTTTCTTT. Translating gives CASSFGEGTEAFF.

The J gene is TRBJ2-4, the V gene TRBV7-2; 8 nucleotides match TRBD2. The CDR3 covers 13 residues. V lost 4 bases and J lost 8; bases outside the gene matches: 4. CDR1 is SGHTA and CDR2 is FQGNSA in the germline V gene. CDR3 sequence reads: CASSYSGSYIQYF. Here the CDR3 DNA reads TGTGCCAGCAGCTACAGCGGGAGTTACATTCAGTACTTC.

The CDR3 DNA is TGCGCCAGCAGCTTGGTCGTGAACCTAGCGCCTAGCACAGATACGCAGTATTTT. Its translation is CASSLVVNLAPSTDTQYF. The genes are TRBV5-1 and TRBJ2-3; possibly TRBD2 for D (6 bases). Per germline, CDR1 SGHRS and CDR2 YFSETQ. Trimming took off 0 bases at V and 0 bases at J, with 17 bases between the two ends. This CDR3 is built from 18 residues.

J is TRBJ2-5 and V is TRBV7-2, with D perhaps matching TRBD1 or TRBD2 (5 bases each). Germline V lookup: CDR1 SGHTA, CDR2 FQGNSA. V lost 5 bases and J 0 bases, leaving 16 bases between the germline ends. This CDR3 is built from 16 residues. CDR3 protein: CASSPRARDDQETQYF. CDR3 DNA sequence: TGTGCCAGCAGCCCCAGGGCCCGGGACGACCAAGAGACCCAGTACTTC.

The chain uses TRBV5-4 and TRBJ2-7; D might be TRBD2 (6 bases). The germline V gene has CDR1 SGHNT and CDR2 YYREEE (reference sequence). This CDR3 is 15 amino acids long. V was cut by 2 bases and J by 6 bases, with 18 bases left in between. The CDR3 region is CASSLEPGTFAEQYF. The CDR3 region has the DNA TGTGCCAGCAGCTTAGAGCCCGGGACTTTCGCCGAGCAGTACTTC.

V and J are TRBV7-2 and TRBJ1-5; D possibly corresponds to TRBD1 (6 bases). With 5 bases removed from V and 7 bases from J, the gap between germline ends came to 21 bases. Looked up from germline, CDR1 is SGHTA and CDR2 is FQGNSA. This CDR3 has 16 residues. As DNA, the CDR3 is TGTGCCAGCAGCCGTGATTGGGCAGGGGTGGGACAGCCCCAGCATTTT. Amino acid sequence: CASSRDWAGVGQPQHF.

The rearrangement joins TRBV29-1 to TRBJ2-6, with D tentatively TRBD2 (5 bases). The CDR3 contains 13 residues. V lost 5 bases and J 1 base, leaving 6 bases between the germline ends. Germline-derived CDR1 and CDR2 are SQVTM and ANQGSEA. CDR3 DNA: TGCAGCGTTCGGGGATCTGGGGCCAACGTCCTGACTTTC. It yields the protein CSVRGSGANVLTF.

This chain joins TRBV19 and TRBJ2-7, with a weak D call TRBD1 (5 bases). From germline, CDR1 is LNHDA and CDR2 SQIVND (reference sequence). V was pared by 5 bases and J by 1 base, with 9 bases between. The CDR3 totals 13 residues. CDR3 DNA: TGTGCCAGTAGTGACAGACGATCCTACGAGCAGTACTTC. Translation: CASSDRRSYEQYF.